This T cell receptor (beta chain) was sequenced during a study of CD8+CD57+ T cells in acquired aplastic anemia (dated by TCRdb to 2016 to 2019). Regarding the study in general: Extracted DNA from sorted CD4+ and CD8+ cells averaged about 3 ug, ranging from 0.2 to 27.4 ug. CD8+CD57+ expansion was defined as frequency above the mean frequency observed in healthy subjects. Broad study findings and their caveats: Although 25 to 30 CD8+ CDR3 sequences were shared by patients and controls, these sequences appeared highly expressed in patients and within the immunodominant clones of patients. CD8+ Simpson's diversity did not differ significantly between patients and healthy controls (P=0.060).

The patients picked for sequencing were ones in whom flow cytometry had shown an expansion of CD8+CD57+ cells. Every patient had severe acquired aplastic anemia, diagnosed using the International Study of Aplastic Anemia and Agranulocytosis and Camitta criteria. Patients had received no therapy at the time of blood sampling. In the study, sorted CD4+ and CD8+ blood T cells from patients with severe aplastic anemia and from healthy subjects underwent deep sequencing of TCR repertoires. In the USA, patient enrollment took place under clinicaltrials.gov protocols 00001620, 01623167, 00001397, 00071045, 00081523 and 00961064. Ficoll-Paque density gradient centrifugation was used to isolate peripheral blood mononuclear cells. CD4+ and CD8+ T cells were sorted by FACS or magnetic beads before DNA extraction. To note about this clonotype: Its antigen is still unknown. Base qualities were left out, and no much larger clone turns up one base away.

Unmatched junction bases come to 11, with V trimmed by 1 base and J by 4 bases. CDR1 and CDR2 are drawn from the germline V gene (reference sequence): DFQATT, SNEGSKA. Including the terminal cysteine and phenylalanine, the CDR3 comprises 16 residues. The retained sequence is limited to the CDR3, 48 bases, with the frame set at the first base. Genomic DNA was used as template for profiling of TCR beta VDJ combinations and CDR3 sequences. An Illumina HiSeq 2000 was used for TCR repertoire sequencing. Concerning the study's data processing: Repertoires were assessed using TRBV/TRBJ rearrangement plots, CDR3 size and DJ length profiles, and Simpson's diversity index. Whichever DNA sequence was most abundant in the deep sequencing data was defined as the immunodominant clone. CDR3 amino acid sequences were checked for sharing across subjects and were also compared against the VDJdb database and published repertoires. The raw public data were reprocessed by TCRdb itself: fastp quality trimming at Q25, MiXCR clonotype calling, in-frame beta chains only. CDR3 protein sequences are deduplicated, and each keeps its most common genes and DNA. The V and J calls, along with clone size, are taken from TCRdb and not from the paper's own processing. The sample yields over 150,000 distinct CDR3 sequences; 45% to 60% were counted once. The top ten hold approximately 13% of the sample.

The V and J segments used are TRBV20-1 and TRBJ2-3; TRBD2 aligns with 7 central bases. The sequencing sample was made of sorted CD4+, CD8+, or CD8+CD57+ T cells (not recorded which) from PBMCs. The sequence came from a human donor with aplastic anemia. In nucleotide form, the sequence is TGCAGTGCTAGAGGTCGGACTAGGCCATCGTCAGATACGCAGTATTTT. Its translation reads: CSARGRTRPSSDTQYF.